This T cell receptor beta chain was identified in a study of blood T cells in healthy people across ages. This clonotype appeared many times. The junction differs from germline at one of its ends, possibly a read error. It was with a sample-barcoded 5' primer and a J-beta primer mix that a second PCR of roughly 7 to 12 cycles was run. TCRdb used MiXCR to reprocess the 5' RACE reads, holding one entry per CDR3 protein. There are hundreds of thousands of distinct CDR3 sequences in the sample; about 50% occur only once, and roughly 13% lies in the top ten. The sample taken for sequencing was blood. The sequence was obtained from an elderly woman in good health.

CDR3 in amino acids: CASSLPGSSYNEQFF. Written as DNA, the CDR3 is TGTGCCAGCAGTTTACCGGGTAGCTCCTACAATGAGCAGTTCTTC. This chain uses TRBV5-1 with TRBJ2-1; D is unclear. Germline CDR1 SGHRS, CDR2 YFSETQ. The CDR3 sequence is 15 residues long.